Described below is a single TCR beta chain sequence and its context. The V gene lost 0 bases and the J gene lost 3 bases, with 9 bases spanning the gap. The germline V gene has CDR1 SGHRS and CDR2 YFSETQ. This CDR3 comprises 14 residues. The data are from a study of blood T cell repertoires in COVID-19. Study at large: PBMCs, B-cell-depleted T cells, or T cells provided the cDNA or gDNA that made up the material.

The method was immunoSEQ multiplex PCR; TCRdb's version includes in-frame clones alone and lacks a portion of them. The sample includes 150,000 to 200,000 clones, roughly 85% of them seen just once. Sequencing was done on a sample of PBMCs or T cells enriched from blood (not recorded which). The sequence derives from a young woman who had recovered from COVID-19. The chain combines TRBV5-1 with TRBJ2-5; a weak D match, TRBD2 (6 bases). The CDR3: CASSLGDWEETQYF. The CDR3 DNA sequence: TGCGCCAGCAGCTTGGGGGACTGGGAAGAGACCCAGTACTTC.